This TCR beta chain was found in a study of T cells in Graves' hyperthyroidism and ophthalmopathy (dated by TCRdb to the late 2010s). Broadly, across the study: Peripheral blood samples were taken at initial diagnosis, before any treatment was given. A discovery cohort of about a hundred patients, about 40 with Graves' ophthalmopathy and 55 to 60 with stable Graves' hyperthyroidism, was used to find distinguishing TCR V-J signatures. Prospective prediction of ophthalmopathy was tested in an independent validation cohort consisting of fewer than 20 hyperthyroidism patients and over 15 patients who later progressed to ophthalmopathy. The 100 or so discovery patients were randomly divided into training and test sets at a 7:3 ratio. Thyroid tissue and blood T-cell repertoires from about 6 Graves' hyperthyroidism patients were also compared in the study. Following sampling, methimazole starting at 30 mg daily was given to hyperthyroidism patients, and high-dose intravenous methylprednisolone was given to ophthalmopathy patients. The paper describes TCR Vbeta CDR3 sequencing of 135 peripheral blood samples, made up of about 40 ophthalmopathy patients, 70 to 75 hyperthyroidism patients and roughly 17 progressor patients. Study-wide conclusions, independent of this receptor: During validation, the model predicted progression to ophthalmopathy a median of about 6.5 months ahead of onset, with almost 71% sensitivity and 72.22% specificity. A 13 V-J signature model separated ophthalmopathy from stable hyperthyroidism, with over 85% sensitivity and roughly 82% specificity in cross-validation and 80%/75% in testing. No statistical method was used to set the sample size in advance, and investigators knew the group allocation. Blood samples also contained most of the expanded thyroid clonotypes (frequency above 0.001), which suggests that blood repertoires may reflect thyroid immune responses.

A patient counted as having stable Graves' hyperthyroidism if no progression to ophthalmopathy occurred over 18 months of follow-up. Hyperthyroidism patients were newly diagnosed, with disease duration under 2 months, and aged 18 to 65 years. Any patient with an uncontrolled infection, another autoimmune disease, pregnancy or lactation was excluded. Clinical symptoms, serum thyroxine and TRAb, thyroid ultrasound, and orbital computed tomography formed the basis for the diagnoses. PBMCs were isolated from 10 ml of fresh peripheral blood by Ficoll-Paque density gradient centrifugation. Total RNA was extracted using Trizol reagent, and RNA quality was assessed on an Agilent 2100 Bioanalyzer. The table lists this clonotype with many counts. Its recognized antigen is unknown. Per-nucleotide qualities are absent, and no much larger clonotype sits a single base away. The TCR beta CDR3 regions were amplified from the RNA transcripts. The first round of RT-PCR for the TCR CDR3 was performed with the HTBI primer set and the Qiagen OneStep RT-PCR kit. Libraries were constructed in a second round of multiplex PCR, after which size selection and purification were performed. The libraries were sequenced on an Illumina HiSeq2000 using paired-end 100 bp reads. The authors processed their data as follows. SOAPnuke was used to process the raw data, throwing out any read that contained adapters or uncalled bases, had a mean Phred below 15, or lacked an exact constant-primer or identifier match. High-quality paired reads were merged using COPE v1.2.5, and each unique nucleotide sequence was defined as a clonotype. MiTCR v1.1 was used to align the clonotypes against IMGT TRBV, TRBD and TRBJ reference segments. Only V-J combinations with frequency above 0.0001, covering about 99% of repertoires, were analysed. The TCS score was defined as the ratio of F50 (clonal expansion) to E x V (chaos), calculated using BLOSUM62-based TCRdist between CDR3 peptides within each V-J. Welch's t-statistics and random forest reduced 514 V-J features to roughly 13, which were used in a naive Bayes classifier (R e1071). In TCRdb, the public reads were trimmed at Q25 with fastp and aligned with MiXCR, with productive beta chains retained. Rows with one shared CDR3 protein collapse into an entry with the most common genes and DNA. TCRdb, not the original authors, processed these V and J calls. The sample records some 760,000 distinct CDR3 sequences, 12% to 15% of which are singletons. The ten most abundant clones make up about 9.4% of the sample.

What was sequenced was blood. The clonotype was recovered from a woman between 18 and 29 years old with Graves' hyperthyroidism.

The CDR3 sequence is CASTDLYGSYEQYF. The nucleotides are TGTGCCAGCACTGACCTATACGGCTCCTACGAGCAGTACTTC. The chain couples TRBV2 to TRBJ2-7; confidence is insufficient to name the D gene. CDR1 SNHLY and CDR2 FYNNEI are derived from the germline V gene. Between the V and J ends, shortened by 7 bases and 0 bases respectively, the junction contains 13 bases. Including cysteine and phenylalanine, the CDR3 has 14 amino acids. CDR3 DNA only is kept here, 42 bases in frame from base 1.